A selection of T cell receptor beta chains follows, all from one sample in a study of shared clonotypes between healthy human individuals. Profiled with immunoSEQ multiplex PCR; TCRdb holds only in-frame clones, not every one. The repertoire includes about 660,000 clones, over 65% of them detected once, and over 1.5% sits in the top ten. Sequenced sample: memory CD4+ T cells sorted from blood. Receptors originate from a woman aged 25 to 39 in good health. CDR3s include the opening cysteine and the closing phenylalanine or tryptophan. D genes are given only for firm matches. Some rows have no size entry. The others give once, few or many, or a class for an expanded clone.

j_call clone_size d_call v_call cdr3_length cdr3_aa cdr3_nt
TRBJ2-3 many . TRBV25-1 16 CASSGAGSGGTDTQYF TGTGCCAGCAGTGGGGCAGGGAGCGGCGGTACAGATACGCAGTATTTT
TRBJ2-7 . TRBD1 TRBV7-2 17 CASSLSSRGQGFIEQYF TGTGCCAGCAGCTTATCCTCCCGGGGACAGGGGTTTATCGAGCAGTACTTC
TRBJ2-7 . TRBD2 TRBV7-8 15 CASSVREGNAHEQYF TGTGCCAGCAGCGTCCGGGAGGGAAACGCTCACGAGCAGTACTTC
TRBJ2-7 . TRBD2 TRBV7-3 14 CASSSSGQAYEQYF TGTGCCAGCAGCTCTAGCGGGCAGGCCTACGAGCAGTACTTC
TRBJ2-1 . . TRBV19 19 CASSSARASAPTPYNEQFF TGTGCCAGTAGTAGCGCCCGGGCTAGCGCTCCCACACCGTACAATGAGCAGTTCTTC
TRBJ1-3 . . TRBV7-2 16 CASSSSDSYSGNTIYF TGTGCCAGCAGCTCCTCAGACAGCTACTCTGGAAACACCATATATTTT
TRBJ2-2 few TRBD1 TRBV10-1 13 CASRGQHTGELFF TGCGCCAGCCGGGGACAGCACACCGGGGAGCTGTTTTTT
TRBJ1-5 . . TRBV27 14 CASKEGASNQPQHF TGTGCCAGCAAGGAAGGGGCAAGCAATCAGCCCCAGCATTTT
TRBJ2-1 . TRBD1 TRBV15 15 CATSSQDRVGNEQFF TGTGCCACCAGCAGCCAAGACAGGGTAGGCAATGAGCAGTTCTTC
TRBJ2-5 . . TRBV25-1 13 CASSEQGRGTQYF TGTGCCAGCAGTGAACAGGGGAGGGGGACCCAGTACTTC
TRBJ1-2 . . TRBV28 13 CASSYKGIFGYTF TGTGCCAGCAGTTATAAAGGTATTTTCGGCTACACCTTC
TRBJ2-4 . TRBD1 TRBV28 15 CASSSRDRVGNIQYF TGTGCCAGCAGTTCCCGGGACAGGGTGGGGAACATTCAGTACTTC
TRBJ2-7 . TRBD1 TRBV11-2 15 CASSPDRGRSYEQYF TGTGCCAGCAGCCCTGACAGGGGCCGTAGCTACGAGCAGTACTTC
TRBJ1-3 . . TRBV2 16 CASSQLDRRPGNTIYF TGTGCCAGCAGCCAACTTGACAGGCGTCCTGGAAACACCATATATTTT
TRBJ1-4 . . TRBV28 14 CASSSKGLKEKLFF TGTGCCAGCAGTTCGAAGGGGTTAAAAGAAAAACTGTTTTTT
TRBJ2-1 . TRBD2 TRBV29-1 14 CSARLAGGHNEQFF TGCAGCGCCAGACTAGCGGGAGGGCACAATGAGCAGTTCTTC
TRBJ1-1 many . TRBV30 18 CAWLYTSGLARRPEGAFF TGTGCCTGGTTATACACCTCAGGGTTGGCGAGGCGTCCGGAGGGAGCTTTCTTT